This record covers a single TCR beta chain. Profiles of TCR beta VDJ and CDR3 were generated from a genomic DNA template. A single record per CDR3 protein comes from TCRdb applying MiXCR to the reads. The top ten clones hold roughly 42% of a sample with approximately 260,000 distinct CDR3 sequences, approximately 79% of them seen once. These data come from a study of CD8+CD57+ T cells in acquired aplastic anemia. The CDR3 has 16 residues. Trimming took off 0 bases at V and 7 bases at J, with 19 bases between the two ends. Germline values: CDR1 SGDLS, CDR2 YYNGEE. Patients who underwent sequencing had shown CD8+CD57+ cell expansion by flow cytometry. Therapy had not been given to patients before blood sampling.

The chain joins TRBV9 to TRBJ1-2; no clear D gene. Sequencing input: sorted CD4+, CD8+, or CD8+CD57+ T cells (not recorded which) from PBMCs. The TCR comes from a human donor with aplastic anemia. Here the CDR3 reads CASSVGADRLYFGYTF. In DNA, the CDR3 is TGTGCCAGCAGCGTAGGGGCAGATAGGTTGTATTTTGGCTACACCTTC.